This T cell receptor (beta chain) was recovered during a study of T cell repertoires in cytomegalovirus infection (dated by TCRdb to between 2019 and 2020). With respect to the entire study: Donor HLA type was relevant to the analysis, as public TCR beta signatures indicated carriage of CMV infection together with the matching HLA type. The study at large found these results: Cumulative frequency of public TCR beta family members discriminated carriers of CMV infection plus the relevant HLA type in this cohort and an independent 352-donor cohort. The ex vivo response was dominated by HLA-C-restricted CMV-specific TCR beta clonotypes, which also provided the single most frequent clonotype in two of eight donors.

As regards this clonotype: Its binding antigen is unknown. Per-base qualities were not stored, and no clone one base away is much larger.

For sequencing, an Illumina HiSeq 1500 was employed. In-frame beta chains were kept once TCRdb had trimmed the public reads at Q25 with fastp and called clones with MiXCR. Under each unique CDR3 protein, matching rows form one entry showing the most common genes and DNA. Recorded for this sample are under 150,000 distinct CDR3 sequences; 24% of them occurred a single time. The ten biggest clones cover 34% of the sample. Sequencing used PBMCs, sequenced either directly or after in vitro stimulation (not recorded which). The sequence came from a human donor in good health (CMV status not recorded). Some clones in this sample may be carry-over from other donors' samples.

The nucleotide sequence reads as follows: TGTGCCAGCAGGGGATCGGGAGCAGTCTCCTACAATGAGCAGTTCTTC. It specifies CASRGSGAVSYNEQFF. Rearrangement joined TRBV12-3 or TRBV12-4 to TRBJ2-1, with TRBD2 tentatively as D gene (6 bases match). The CDR3, cysteine through phenylalanine, is 16 amino acids long. Here the CDR3 DNA is all that survives: 48 bases in frame from base 1. V drops 6 bases and J drops 0 bases, leaving 15 bases in between.